The 15 T cell receptor beta chains reported below all come from one sample, sequenced in a study of cytomegalovirus exposure and HLA in healthy donors. TCRdb's copy holds only in-frame clones and misses some; the assay was immunoSEQ multiplex PCR. The sample has some 140,000 clones; 70% to 85% are singletons. Sequencing input: PBMCs. Receptors originate from a young man in good health and CMV-seropositive.

This chain links TRBV10-3 with TRBJ1-2; TRBD1 matches 8 bases. The germline V gene has CDR1 ENHRY and CDR2 SYGVKD. Trimming at V came to 3 bases and at J to 1 base, leaving 13 bases not matched to a gene. This CDR3 is built from 18 residues. The CDR3 is CAISDPGQVGIGNYGYTF. The CDR3, as DNA: TGTGCCATCAGTGACCCGGGACAGGTCGGCATCGGTAACTATGGCTACACCTTC.

The chain is built from TRBV28 and TRBJ2-7, with 8 bases that match TRBD1. This CDR3 is built from 15 residues. Germline V gene sequence: CDR1 MDHEN, CDR2 SYDVKM. V lost 0 bases and J lost 5; bases outside the gene matches: 6. In nucleotides, the CDR3 is TGTGCCAGCAGTTTATGGAGCAGGGGGCGCGACGAGCAGTACTTC. It codes for CASSLWSRGRDEQYF.

This chain connects TRBV6-6 to TRBJ2-7; 11 nucleotides agree with TRBD2. The V gene end was trimmed by 2 bases and the J gene end by 4 bases; junction bases not matched to a gene: 7. Germline V CDR1 and CDR2: MNHNY, SVGAGI (reference sequence). This CDR3 comprises 16 residues. CDR3 coding DNA: TGTGCCAGCAGTTACCCAAGTAGCGGGGGGGCTTACGAGCAGTACTTC. This encodes CASSYPSSGGAYEQYF.

CDR3 DNA sequence: TGCGCCAGCAGCATAGGACAGGGGCGGGAGACCCAGTACTTC. It encodes CASSIGQGRETQYF. The rearrangement uses TRBV5-1 and TRBJ2-5, with 9 bases identical to TRBD1. The CDR3 has 14 amino acids. Germline values: CDR1 SGHRS, CDR2 YFSETQ. Germline trimming cut 4 bases from V and 5 bases from J; bases unmatched to any gene: 6.

The V gene is TRBV7-3, the J gene TRBJ1-2, with D possibly matching TRBD1 (6 bases). Germline lookup yields CDR1 SGHTA and CDR2 FQGTGA. The V gene lost 5 bases and the J gene lost 3 bases, with 13 bases spanning the gap. The length of the CDR3 is 14 residues. The CDR3 loop reads CASSLTGNDYGYTF. DNA of the CDR3: TGTGCCAGCAGCCTCACAGGGAACGACTATGGCTACACCTTC.

This clone was seen a few times. This chain connects TRBV5-1 to TRBJ2-3, with a weak D call TRBD2 (6 bases). Deletions cut 5 bases from V and 6 bases from J, with 16 bases between. Germline V gene lookup returns CDR1 SGHRS and CDR2 YFSETQ. CDR3 length: 14 residues. CDR3 amino acids: CASSTGSGRDTQYF. CDR3 bases: TGCGCCAGCAGTACGGGCTCAGGGAGGGATACGCAGTATTTT.

About this clone: Distinct nucleotide sequences in the sample also encode this CDR3. The chain recombines TRBV7-2 with TRBJ2-1; 8 bases agree with TRBD2. Germline trimming cut 3 bases from V and 6 bases from J; bases unmatched to any gene: 4. CDR3 length: 14 residues. CDR1 is SGHTA and CDR2 is FQGNSA in the germline V gene. The CDR3 DNA follows: TGTGCCAGCAGCTTGGGGCTAGCGGGCAATGAGCAGTTCTTC. It codes for CASSLGLAGNEQFF.

CDR3 bases: TGTGCCAGCAGCTTAGAAGGGGTGGAGACCCAGTACTTC. It yields the protein CASSLEGVETQYF. The J gene is TRBJ2-5, the V gene TRBV11-2, with D possibly being TRBD1 (5 bases). There are 13 residues in the CDR3. Germline V lookup: CDR1 SGHAT, CDR2 FQNNGV. Trimming shortened V by 0 bases and J by 5 bases, and 7 bases separated the two germline ends.

This rearrangement joins TRBV5-6 to TRBJ1-2; D is possibly TRBD1 (5 bases). Germline CDR1 is SGHDT and CDR2 is YYEEEE. Trimming took off 4 bases at V and 2 bases at J, with 12 bases between the two ends. This CDR3 region has 14 residues. CDR3 residues: CASSVPGGNYGYTF. The CDR3 DNA reads TGTGCCAGCAGCGTCCCCGGGGGAAACTATGGCTACACCTTC.

V and J are TRBV2 and TRBJ2-5; 7 bases map to TRBD1. J lost 5 bases, V lost 6 bases, and 6 bases had no gene match. Germline CDR1 reads SNHLY; CDR2 reads FYNNEI. The CDR3 length is 13 residues. For the CDR3, the DNA is TGTGCCAGCAGCTTACAGGGGACCGAGACCCAGTACTTC. Protein product: CASSLQGTETQYF.

The count of this clone is one. The CDR3 sequence is CASSLTSGRADTQYF. The CDR3 region has the DNA TGTGCCAGCAGTCTGACTAGCGGGAGGGCGGATACGCAGTATTTT. The chain links TRBV9 to TRBJ2-3; TRBD2 aligns across 14 bases. The germline V gene has CDR1 SGDLS and CDR2 YYNGEE. The V segment lost 5 bases and the J segment 6 bases; nucleotides outside the gene matches: 5. The CDR3 is 15 residues long.

A word on this clone: One end of the junction varies from germline; a read error may be responsible. V is TRBV7-2 and J is TRBJ2-7; weak D call: TRBD1 (6 bases). In germline, CDR1 is SGHTA, CDR2 FQGNSA. This CDR3 has 15 residues. The CDR3 DNA sequence: TGTGCCAGCAGCGTAGCCGGGACACCTACCTACGAGCAGTACTTC. It is translated as CASSVAGTPTYEQYF.

The J gene is TRBJ2-3, the V gene TRBV30; D is undetermined. Trimming took off 1 base at V and 2 bases at J, with 4 bases between the two ends. In germline, CDR1 is GTSNPN, CDR2 SVGIG (reference sequence). This CDR3 comprises 12 residues. CDR3 DNA: TGTGCCTGGAGTGCCAACACAGATACGCAGTATTTT. Residues: CAWSANTDTQYF.

The V and J genes are TRBV9 and TRBJ2-3; 8 nucleotides match TRBD2. The CDR3 has 17 residues. The J segment lost 3 bases and the V segment lost 4 bases, leaving 13 bases of the junction unmatched. Germline assignment: CDR1 SGDLS and CDR2 YYNGEE. This CDR3 is CASSPPTGGRTTDTQYF. The CDR3 bases are TGTGCCAGCAGCCCCCCGACGGGCGGGAGGACTACAGATACGCAGTATTTT.

The gene calls are TRBV12-5 and TRBJ2-2, with a possible D match to TRBD1 (5 bases). Trimming pared 4 bases from V and 4 bases from J, leaving 13 bases between. There are 15 residues in the CDR3. Germline V gene sequence: CDR1 LGHNT, CDR2 FRNRAP. The chain's CDR3 is CASGSGQGPTGELFF. The CDR3 nucleotides are TGTGCTAGTGGTTCCGGGCAGGGTCCCACCGGGGAGCTGTTTTTT.